This is a list of T cell receptor beta chains from one sample in a study of blood T cell repertoires in COVID-19. Clones were sequenced by immunoSEQ multiplex PCR, and TCRdb holds only the in-frame ones, with some missing. Of about 220,000 clones listed, more than 75% are singletons. The sequencing input was peripheral blood. Every receptor here comes from a human donor in a cohort sampled during active COVID-19. Each CDR3 is given with its conserved first and last residue. D genes are given only for firm matches. Only part of the rows carry a size: once, few, many, or a class if the clone is expanded.

cdr3_length	v_call	j_call	clone_size	d_call	cdr3_nt	cdr3_aa
14	TRBV6-5	TRBJ1-2	-	TRBD1	TGTGCCAGCAGCGGGGACAGGGAGCTGTATGGCTACACCTTC	CASSGDRELYGYTF
12	TRBV19	TRBJ1-6	-	-	TGTGCCAGTGGGGGAGGTAATTCACCCCTCCACTTT	CASGGGNSPLHF
14	TRBV5-6	TRBJ2-7	-	TRBD1	TGTGCCAGCAGCATCCGGGACAGTGTCTACGAGCAGTACTTC	CASSIRDSVYEQYF
15	TRBV11-3	TRBJ2-1	-	TRBD2	TGTGCCAGCAGCTTATTTAGCGGGGGCAAGGATGAGCAGTTCTTC	CASSLFSGGKDEQFF
13	TRBV15	TRBJ2-3	-	TRBD2	TGTGCCACCAGCAGGGGGGGGGCAGATACGCAGTATTTT	CATSRGGADTQYF
15	TRBV7-9	TRBJ2-3	-	TRBD2	TGTGCCAGCAGCTTATTCAGCCTAGCGGGAGATACGCAGTATTTT	CASSLFSLAGDTQYF
13	TRBV28	TRBJ1-4	-	-	TGTGCCACCTTACAGGATAATAATGAAAAACTGTTTTTT	CATLQDNNEKLFF
16	TRBV6-5	TRBJ2-1	-	TRBD2	TGTGCCAGCAGTTACTCATCTAGCGGGAGTGAGGTTGAGCAGTTCTTC	CASSYSSSGSEVEQFF
14	TRBV25-1	TRBJ1-6	-	-	TGTGCCAGCAGTGAGCCGGGAAGAAATTCACCCCTCCACTTT	CASSEPGRNSPLHF
14	TRBV7-9	TRBJ2-7	-	-	TGTGCCAGCACCGGAGGGGACCCTCTAACCGAGCAGTACTTC	CASTGGDPLTEQYF
15	TRBV19	TRBJ2-1	-	TRBD1	TGTGCCAGTAGTAGCTACAGGGGGCAATACAATGAGCAGTTCTTC	CASSSYRGQYNEQFF
14	TRBV28	TRBJ2-3	-	-	TGTGCCAGCAGTCGGGCAGGGTCAACAGATACGCAGTATTTT	CASSRAGSTDTQYF
15	TRBV10-3	TRBJ2-2	-	TRBD1	TGTGCCATCTCAGGGGGCACAGCGAACACCGGGGAGCTGTTTTTT	CAISGGTANTGELFF
15	TRBV7-2	TRBJ1-1	-	-	TGTGCCAGCAGCTATGTGGGGGTAGGGGAGGGTGAAGCTTTCTTT	CASSYVGVGEGEAFF
16	TRBV3-1/TRBV3-2	TRBJ1-2	-	-	-	CASSHAFGRGISVCTF
14	TRBV28	TRBJ1-6	-	-	TGTGCCAGCAGTTTATCACAGGTGGATTCACCCCTCCACTTT	CASSLSQVDSPLHF
16	TRBV19	TRBJ1-5	-	TRBD1	TGTGCCAGTAGTTTTCGACAGGGGATGGGTGATCAGCCCCAGCATTTT	CASSFRQGMGDQPQHF
13	TRBV3-1/TRBV3-2	TRBJ1-1	-	-	TGTGCCAGCACCCCTTTTATGAACACTGAAGCTTTCTTT	CASTPFMNTEAFF
14	TRBV4-2	TRBJ2-3	-	-	TGTGCCAGCAGCCAAGGCGATAGCGCAGATACGCAGTATTTT	CASSQGDSADTQYF
15	TRBV28	TRBJ1-1	once	-	TGTGCCAGCAGTTTATACTTGGGGGGGAACACTGAAGCTTTCTTT	CASSLYLGGNTEAFF